This TCR beta chain appears in the sequencing data of a study of cytomegalovirus exposure and HLA in healthy donors. Nominally healthy donors were sampled, though unrecorded immune exposures were likely. Both 60 Vbeta primers and 13 Jbeta primers went into the PCR. Assay used: immunoSEQ multiplex PCR; TCRdb lists only in-frame clones, some missing. The sample lists 120,000 to 150,000 clones, roughly 83% seen once, with 4.1% in the top ten. Points on this clone: Its antigen is undetermined.

The CDR3 loop spans 16 amino acids. The germline CDR1 and CDR2 sequences are SNHLY and FYNNEI. The junction had 11 bases not matched to a gene; V was cut back by 7 bases and J by 3 bases. Whole-study findings and limits: Rarity held for most TCR sequences, but there were some public TCRs that occurred in many donors. The authors later linked a missense DCLRE1C variant to TCR beta V- and J-gene trimming. Earlier analysis yielded a pattern in which most TCR beta V segments were productive about 90% or about 30% of the time.

V gene TRBV2 combines with J gene TRBJ2-3; 9 bases are a match to TRBD1. This TCR derives from a man aged 35-49 years in good health and CMV-seropositive. Sequencing was done on a sample of PBMCs. The CDR3 nucleotides read TGTGCCAGCACAGAGGGTTACAGGGGGCGAACAGATACGCAGTATTTT. This encodes CASTEGYRGRTDTQYF.